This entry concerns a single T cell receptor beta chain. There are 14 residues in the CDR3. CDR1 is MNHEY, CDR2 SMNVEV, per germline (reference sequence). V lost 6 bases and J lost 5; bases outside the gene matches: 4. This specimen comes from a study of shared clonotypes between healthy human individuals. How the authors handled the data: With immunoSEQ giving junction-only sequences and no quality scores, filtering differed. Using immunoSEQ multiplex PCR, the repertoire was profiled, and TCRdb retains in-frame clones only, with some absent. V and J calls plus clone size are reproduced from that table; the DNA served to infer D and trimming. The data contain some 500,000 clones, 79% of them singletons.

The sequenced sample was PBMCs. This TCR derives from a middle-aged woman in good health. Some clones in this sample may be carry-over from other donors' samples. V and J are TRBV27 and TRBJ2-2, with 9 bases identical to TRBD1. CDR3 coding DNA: TGTGCCAGCAGACAGGGGGCGAGTACCGGGGAGCTGTTTTTT. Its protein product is CASRQGASTGELFF.